This paragraph reports one TCR beta chain. Its antigen is currently unknown. Germline CDR1 is SQVTM and CDR2 is ANQGSEA. The CDR3 loop spans 15 amino acids. The V and J ends lost 3 bases and 6 bases respectively, with 17 bases between them. The data were obtained in a study of OX40 agonist ivuxolimab in advanced cancers. Study outcomes and limitations: It was also the case that some nonresponders had low normalized T-cell clonal expansion.

The protocol was immunoSEQ multiplex PCR, while the TCRdb copy is restricted to in-frame clones and leaves out a portion. The repertoire holds 8,500 to 9,500 clones, 65% to 80% seen once, with roughly 28% in the top ten. The sequencing here drew on CD4+ or CD8+ T cells sorted from blood, taken in a trial of the OX40 agonist ivuxolimab. V is TRBV29-1 and J is TRBJ2-2; D may match TRBD1 or TRBD2 (5 bases each). The TCR originated in an adult with an advanced solid tumor such as melanoma, head and neck, liver or kidney cancer. CDR3 sequence reads: CSVELGPFTSGELFF. The CDR3 DNA follows: TGCAGCGTTGAGCTGGGACCGTTCACCTCCGGGGAGCTGTTTTTT.